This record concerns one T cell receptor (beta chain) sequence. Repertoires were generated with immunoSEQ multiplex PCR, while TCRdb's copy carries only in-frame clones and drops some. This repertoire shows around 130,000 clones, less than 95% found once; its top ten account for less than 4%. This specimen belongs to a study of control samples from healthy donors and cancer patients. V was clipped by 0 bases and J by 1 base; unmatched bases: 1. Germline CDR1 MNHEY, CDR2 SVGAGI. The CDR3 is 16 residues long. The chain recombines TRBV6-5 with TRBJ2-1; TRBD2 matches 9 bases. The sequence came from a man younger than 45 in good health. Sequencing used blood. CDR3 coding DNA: TGTGCCAGCAGTTACTCGAGCGGGGGGTCCTACAATGAGCAGTTCTTC. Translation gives CASSYSSGGSYNEQFF.